The text below deals with one TCR beta chain. Germline CDR1 reads MNHEY; CDR2 reads SVGAGI. This CDR3 region has 16 residues. The libraries of TRB cDNA were prepared using 5' RACE with UMI labels. TCRdb reprocessed the 5' RACE reads and reports one entry per CDR3 protein, with no DNA. The table gives under 8,000 distinct CDR3 sequences; the top ten clones make up more than 1.4% of it. These data come from a study of CXCR3-negative and CXCR3-positive naive CD8 T cells. This chain links TRBV6-5 with TRBJ2-5; with no DNA, the TCRdb D assignment of TRBD1 cannot be verified. The clonotype was recovered from a human donor in good health. Some clones in this sample may be carry-over from other donors' samples. Sequences were obtained from naive CXCR3- CD8+ T cells from blood. Subset meaning: CD45RO-CCR7+CD27+CD95- naive CD8+ T cells lacking CXCR3 (TNR3-). The CDR3 loop is CASSYSRRGIEETHYF.